This paragraph reports one TCR beta chain. This sample is drawn from a study of blood T cell repertoires in COVID-19. Study context: Sources were T cells, B-cell-depleted T cells, or PBMCs; the material itself was cDNA or gDNA.

Participants had their cohort set by participant-reported clinical history. Germline loops: CDR1 SGHRS, CDR2 YFSETQ. The trim removed 2 bases at V and 2 bases at J, leaving 6 bases unmatched. There are 16 residues in the CDR3. Sequencing used immunoSEQ multiplex PCR; TCRdb keeps in-frame clones, though not all of them. The table records about 280,000 clones, 85% of them present only once. Sequenced material: PBMCs or T cells enriched from blood (not recorded which). The source of this sequence is a woman in her 50s who had recovered from COVID-19. This chain uses TRBV5-1 with TRBJ2-3; TRBD2 aligns across 9 bases. The CDR3 region has the DNA TGCGCCAGCAGCTTACTAGCGGGTCCTGTCACAGATACGCAGTATTTT. Translating it yields CASSLLAGPVTDTQYF.